Below, 32 T cell receptor beta chains from the same sample are listed, as sequenced in a study of T cell clones after liver transplantation. Sequencing used immunoSEQ multiplex PCR; TCRdb keeps in-frame clones, though not all of them. This table holds roughly 65,000 clones, more than 85% found once. Source: CD4+ T cells from blood, taken approximately 25 months after liver transplant. The origin of the receptors is a human patient who received a liver transplant. A subset of T cells may come from the graft donor.

The chain recombines TRBV7-2 with TRBJ1-2; 10 bases map to TRBD1. CDR1 is SGHTA, CDR2 FQGNSA, per germline. Trimming removed 5 bases from V and 4 bases from J; junction bases left unmatched: 1. The CDR3 spans 13 residues. The CDR3 spells CASSGTGAYGYTF. CDR3 nucleotide sequence: TGTGCCAGCAGCGGGACAGGGGCCTATGGCTACACCTTC.

The V call is TRBV4-1, the J call TRBJ2-3; the match to TRBD2 covers 8 bases. This CDR3 spans 18 amino acids. Germline trimming cut 2 bases from V and 0 bases from J; bases unmatched to any gene: 10. CDR1 and CDR2 (germline): MGHRA, YSYEKL. The CDR3 region is CASSQLLAGHESTDTQYF. As DNA, the CDR3 is TGCGCCAGCAGCCAACTATTAGCGGGACACGAAAGCACAGATACGCAGTATTTT.

The rearrangement links TRBV4-1 to TRBJ2-7; D is possibly TRBD1 (6 bases). V lost 4 bases to trimming and J lost 3 bases, with 10 bases between them. The length of the CDR3 is 13 residues. Germline-derived CDR1 and CDR2 are MGHRA and YSYEKL. The CDR3, as DNA: TGCGCCAGCAGCCCCGGACAGTACTACGAGCAGTACTTC. Its translation is CASSPGQYYEQYF.

V and J are TRBV5-1 and TRBJ2-1; no firm D call. The CDR3 extends over 15 amino acids. Germline V gene sequence: CDR1 SGHRS, CDR2 YFSETQ. Trimming left V 0 bases short and J 0 bases short, with 7 bases between. DNA for the CDR3: TGCGCCAGCAGCTTGGTAGCAAGCTCCTACAATGAGCAGTTCTTC. Translating it yields CASSLVASSYNEQFF.

This clone was found once. V and J are TRBV7-8 and TRBJ2-7; 12 bases align to TRBD2. The CDR3 is 16 amino acids. V shed 5 bases and J 2 bases; nucleotides not matched to a gene: 7. In germline, CDR1 is SGHVS, CDR2 FQNEAQ. The chain's CDR3 is CASSLGLAGPPYEQYF. In DNA form, the CDR3 reads TGTGCCAGCAGCCTCGGACTAGCGGGACCCCCCTACGAGCAGTACTTC.

This clone has just one count. The chain combines TRBV5-6 with TRBJ2-3; TRBD2 aligns across 7 bases. This CDR3 region has 14 residues. CDR1 is SGHDT and CDR2 is YYEEEE in the germline V gene. The junction had 7 bases not matched to a gene; V was cut back by 4 bases and J by 5 bases. The CDR3 here is CASSLPTSQDTQYF. The CDR3 DNA reads as TGTGCCAGCAGCCTCCCGACTAGCCAAGATACGCAGTATTTT.

CDR3 region: CASSSKWISNTGELFF. CDR3 coding DNA: TGTGCCAGCAGCTCGAAATGGATCTCAAACACCGGGGAGCTGTTTTTT. The rearrangement uses TRBV7-8 and TRBJ2-2; D not certain. Germline lookup yields CDR1 SGHVS and CDR2 FQNEAQ. V gave up 4 bases and J gave up 2 bases, with 14 bases separating them. The CDR3 totals 16 residues.

This clone has a single count. The chain joins TRBV5-1 to TRBJ2-7; 8 bases align to TRBD1. Germline CDR1 reads SGHRS; CDR2 reads YFSETQ. After removal of 4 bases from V and 1 base from J, the junction contained 4 bases not matched to a gene. The length of the CDR3 is 14 residues. The CDR3 DNA sequence: TGCGCCAGCAGCCCTGGACAGGGTTCCTACGAGCAGTACTTC. It codes for CASSPGQGSYEQYF.

The rearrangement links TRBV15 to TRBJ2-5; D assignment may be TRBD1 or TRBD2 (5 bases each). The germline gives CDR1 LNHNV, CDR2 YYDKDF (reference sequence). This CDR3 contains 16 residues. The germline V and J ends were trimmed by 1 base and 1 base, with 13 bases remaining between them. This CDR3 is CATSRGDRGLQETQYF. In nucleotides, the CDR3 is TGTGCCACCAGCAGAGGTGACAGAGGGCTCCAAGAGACCCAGTACTTC.

This chain connects TRBV18 to TRBJ2-5; 10 bases agree with TRBD2. The germline gives CDR1 KGHSH, CDR2 LQKENI. The CDR3 sequence is 14 residues long. With V trimmed by 3 bases and J by 3 bases, 1 base remained unmatched. The DNA for the CDR3 is TGTGCCAGCTCACCTCTAGCGGGAGAAGAGACCCAGTACTTC. Translated: CASSPLAGEETQYF.

The chain uses TRBV18 and TRBJ1-5; no firm D call. Between the trimmed V and J ends, which lost 3 bases and 5 bases, there was a span of 8 bases. The CDR3 covers 13 residues. Germline V CDR1 and CDR2: KGHSH, LQKENI. The CDR3 DNA is TGTGCCAGCTCACCGGTTGTTGATCAGCCCCAGCATTTT. Translation gives CASSPVVDQPQHF. The complete variable domain, with remaining parts taken from reference TRBV18 and TRBJ1-5, reads NAGVMQNPRHLVRRRGQEARLRCSPMKGHSHVYWYRQLPEEGLKFMVYLQKENIIDESGMPKERFSAEFPKEGPSILRIQQVVRGDSAAYFCASSPVVDQPQHFGDGTRLSIL.

CDR3 coding DNA: TGTGCCTGGAGTGTACGTGGGGCCTCTTATGGCTACACCTTC. It is translated as CAWSVRGASYGYTF. The chain couples TRBV30 to TRBJ1-2, with D possibly TRBD1 on 5 matching bases. Germline assignment: CDR1 GTSNPN and CDR2 SVGIG (reference sequence). The CDR3 runs 14 residues. The V gene lost 0 bases and the J gene lost 5 bases, with 13 bases spanning the gap.

The chain combines TRBV10-1 with TRBJ2-4; maybe TRBD1 (6 bases). Deletions cut 2 bases from V and 0 bases from J, with 11 bases between. Germline V gives CDR1 WNHNN, CDR2 SYGVQD (reference sequence). The CDR3 extends over 16 amino acids. The CDR3 bases are TGCGCCAGCAGTGAGCTCACAGGGATAGCCAAAAACATTCAGTACTTC. The encoded protein is CASSELTGIAKNIQYF.

The rearrangement uses TRBV27 and TRBJ2-3; D perhaps matches TRBD2 (6 bases). The CDR3 runs to 13 residues. CDR1 is MNHEY and CDR2 is SMNVEV in the germline V gene (reference sequence). V was trimmed by 8 bases and J by 1 base, leaving 10 bases between them. CDR3 region: CASYSGGTDTQYF. The CDR3 DNA reads TGTGCCAGCTATTCGGGAGGCACAGATACGCAGTATTTT.

This chain connects TRBV9 to TRBJ2-2, with TRBD1 identical over 10 bases. Germline V lookup: CDR1 SGDLS, CDR2 YYNGEE. Trimming cost V 0 bases and J 7 bases; bases outside gene matches: 12. This CDR3 has 18 residues. Here the CDR3 reads CASSVAMALTGGGGELFF. CDR3 coding DNA: TGTGCCAGCAGCGTAGCGATGGCCCTGACAGGGGGCGGCGGGGAGCTGTTTTTT.

This clone was counted only a few times. The rearrangement joins TRBV25-1 to TRBJ2-5, with a weak D call TRBD1 (5 bases). Trimming cost V 5 bases and J 5 bases, with 12 bases left between them. Germline CDR1 reads MGHDK; CDR2 reads SYGVNS. The CDR3 covers 13 residues. CDR3 nucleotide sequence: TGTGCCAGCAGTAAGACGGCAGGGGAGACCCAGTACTTC. This gives the protein CASSKTAGETQYF.

The chain recombines TRBV11-3 with TRBJ1-3, with D maybe TRBD1 (5 bases). Deletions cut 6 bases from V and 0 bases from J, with 12 bases between. The CDR3 loop spans 15 amino acids. Germline V CDR1 and CDR2: SGHNT, YENEEA. The CDR3 sequence is CASSWDSSSGNTIYF. DNA of the CDR3: TGTGCCAGCAGTTGGGACTCAAGCTCTGGAAACACCATATATTTT.

This chain joins TRBV30 and TRBJ1-3; D gene ambiguous. Germline-derived CDR1 and CDR2 are GTSNPN and SVGIG (reference sequence). V was trimmed by 3 bases and J by 0 bases, leaving 9 bases between them. This CDR3 spans 14 amino acids. In DNA form, the CDR3 reads TGTGCCTGGAGGGGAGACCGCTCTGGAAACACCATATATTTT. Translated, it gives CAWRGDRSGNTIYF.

The genes are TRBV28 and TRBJ1-5, with TRBD1 as a possible D gene (5 bases). V lost 7 bases and J lost 2, with 9 bases in between. The CDR3 is 13 residues long. Germline loops: CDR1 MDHEN, CDR2 SYDVKM. CDR3 sequence reads: CASTPGGNQPQHF. In DNA, the CDR3 is TGTGCCAGCACCCCGGGGGGCAATCAGCCCCAGCATTTT.

The chain combines TRBV20-1 with TRBJ2-3, with no clear D. The germline gives CDR1 DFQATT, CDR2 SNEGSKA (reference sequence). This CDR3 is 9 amino acids long. Between the trimmed V and J ends, which lost 6 bases and 4 bases, there was a span of 2 bases. The CDR3 sequence: CSASDTQYF. For the CDR3, the DNA is TGCAGTGCATCAGATACGCAGTATTTT.

The J gene is TRBJ1-4, the V gene TRBV5-1; D not certain. Per germline, CDR1 SGHRS and CDR2 YFSETQ. V was pared by 0 bases and J by 3 bases, with 9 bases between. The CDR3 has 15 amino acids. CDR3 amino acids: CASSLDGRPNEKLFF. As DNA, the CDR3 is TGCGCCAGCAGCTTGGATGGACGGCCTAATGAAAAACTGTTTTTT.

The J gene is TRBJ2-3, the V gene TRBV7-3, with TRBD2 as a possible D gene (5 bases). This CDR3 has 14 amino acids. Germline CDR1 is SGHTA and CDR2 is FQGTGA. The germline V and J ends were trimmed by 4 bases and 1 base, with 9 bases remaining between them. In nucleotides, the CDR3 is TGTGCCAGCAGCTGGGATAGCGGCACAGATACGCAGTATTTT. Translated: CASSWDSGTDTQYF.

The genes are TRBV5-5 and TRBJ2-1; 12 bases match TRBD2. CDR1 and CDR2 from the germline V gene are SGHKS and YYEKEE (reference sequence). The CDR3 has 15 residues. J lost 7 bases, V lost 4 bases, and 6 bases had no gene match. DNA for the CDR3: TGTGCCAGCAGCGTACGACTAGCGGGAGTTAATGAGCAGTTCTTC. It encodes CASSVRLAGVNEQFF.

The CDR3 region is CASSVGDGPYEQYF. CDR3 sequence (DNA): TGTGCCAGCAGTGTAGGGGACGGTCCCTACGAGCAGTACTTC. V and J are TRBV6-1 and TRBJ2-7; D may match TRBD1 or TRBD2 (5 bases each). The V gene's germline CDR1 is MNHNS and CDR2 SASEGT. V shed 4 bases and J shed 2 bases, with 12 bases lying between them. This CDR3 comprises 14 residues.

V is TRBV7-2 and J is TRBJ2-7; 8 bases align to TRBD2. After removal of 5 bases from V and 7 bases from J, the junction contained 13 bases not matched to a gene. Germline values: CDR1 SGHTA, CDR2 FQGNSA. This CDR3 has 15 amino acids. CDR3 sequence (DNA): TGTGCCAGCAGCGGAAGACTAGCGCCGGGGGGTGAGCAGTACTTC. Translating gives CASSGRLAPGGEQYF.

This clone was seen a few times. The gene calls are TRBV29-1 and TRBJ2-5; D gene uncertain. With 3 bases removed from V and 4 bases from J, the gap between germline ends came to 12 bases. The CDR3 runs to 13 residues. Germline CDR1 and CDR2: SQVTM and ANQGSEA. In DNA form, the CDR3 reads TGCAGCGTTGACCTGGTACTCGGAGAGACCCAGTACTTC. As protein: CSVDLVLGETQYF.

CDR3 nucleotides: TGCGCCAGCAGCCCCTTGGGGAGGGCGGATGAGCAGTACTTC. Protein: CASSPLGRADEQYF. The chain joins TRBV5-1 to TRBJ2-5; the match to TRBD2 covers 7 bases. CDR3 length equals 14 residues. Trimming at V came to 4 bases and at J to 11 bases, leaving 14 bases not matched to a gene. Germline CDR1 and CDR2: SGHRS and YFSETQ.

The chain recombines TRBV7-8 with TRBJ1-2; 8 positions agree with TRBD1. After removal of 3 bases from V and 5 bases from J, the junction contained 5 bases not matched to a gene. Germline values: CDR1 SGHVS, CDR2 FQNEAQ. The CDR3 sequence is 14 residues long. CDR3 protein: CASSLDRVIYGYTF. For the CDR3, the DNA is TGTGCCAGCAGCTTGGACAGGGTTATTTATGGCTACACCTTC.

The chain carries TRBV29-1 and TRBJ2-7; D unclear. Germline V gives CDR1 SQVTM, CDR2 ANQGSEA. The CDR3 loop spans 11 amino acids. Trimming left V 7 bases short and J 0 bases short, with 7 bases between. In nucleotides, the CDR3 is TGCAGCGCCGGAAACTCCTACGAGCAGTACTTC. Translation: CSAGNSYEQYF.

V is TRBV18 and J is TRBJ2-6, with 7 bases fitting TRBD1. CDR1 and CDR2 (germline): KGHSH, LQKENI. After removal of 6 bases from V and 4 bases from J, the junction contained 6 bases not matched to a gene. The CDR3 spans 15 residues. The CDR3 is CASSRDRAGANVLTF. Here the CDR3 DNA reads TGTGCCAGCTCGCGAGACAGGGCCGGGGCCAACGTCCTGACTTTC. Using reference TRBV18 and TRBJ2-6 for the parts outside the CDR3, the full variable domain is NAGVMQNPRHLVRRRGQEARLRCSPMKGHSHVYWYRQLPEEGLKFMVYLQKENIIDESGMPKERFSAEFPKEGPSILRIQQVVRGDSAAYFCASSRDRAGANVLTFGAGSRLTVL.

The genes are TRBV4-1 and TRBJ1-4, with D perhaps matching TRBD1 (5 bases). Germline lookup yields CDR1 MGHRA and CDR2 YSYEKL. Trimming pared 3 bases from V and 5 bases from J, leaving 16 bases between. The length of the CDR3 is 16 residues. In DNA form, the CDR3 reads TGCGCCAGCAGCCAGGGACTTTTACAACTAAATGAAAAACTGTTTTTT. This gives the protein CASSQGLLQLNEKLFF.

This chain uses TRBV5-6 with TRBJ2-1; a possible D gene is TRBD2 (5 bases). The CDR3 extends over 14 amino acids. Germline-derived CDR1 and CDR2 are SGHDT and YYEEEE. Trimming cost V 0 bases and J 10 bases, with 14 bases left between them. CDR3 in DNA: TGTGCCAGCAGCTTGGCGGGGTTGCGTCAAGAGCAGTTCTTC. Translation gives CASSLAGLRQEQFF.